A selection of T cell receptor beta chains follows, all from one sample in a study of blood T cell repertoires in COVID-19. The table came from immunoSEQ multiplex PCR; TCRdb's copy has only in-frame clones and leaves some out. The repertoire holds about 220,000 clones, with approximately 85% as singletons. Sequencing was done on a sample of peripheral blood. Receptors originate from a woman in her 70s with COVID-19, enrolled during active disease. Each CDR3 is given with its conserved first and last residue. The order of the fields is clone size, J gene, V gene, D gene, CDR3 DNA, CDR3 protein. The D gene is left open where the match is weak. Clone size is shown for a subset of rows, as once, few, many or a class of expanded clone.

>.|TRBJ1-6|TRBV3-1/TRBV3-2|TRBD1
TGTGCCAGCAGCCAAGAGGACAGGTGGAACTCACCCCTCCACTTT
CASSQEDRWNSPLHF
>.|TRBJ2-7|TRBV6-6|TRBD1
TGTGCCAGCATTGCAGGGGGCGAGTACGAGCAGTACTTC
CASIAGGEYEQYF
>.|TRBJ1-2|TRBV5-4|.
TGTGCCAGCAGCCGGATGACTAGAGCGAATGGCTACACCTTC
CASSRMTRANGYTF
>.|TRBJ1-2|TRBV27|.
TGTGCCAGCACCTCAGGGCCCCGACGGAATGGCTACACCTTC
CASTSGPRRNGYTF
>.|TRBJ1-5|TRBV2|TRBD1
TGTGCCAGCAGTCGACAGGGGGCGGGACAGCCCCAGCATTTT
CASSRQGAGQPQHF
>.|TRBJ2-6|TRBV2|TRBD2
TGTGCCAGCACAATCCGACTAGCGGGAGCGGTGGGGGCCAACGTCCTGACTTTC
CASTIRLAGAVGANVLTF
>.|TRBJ2-2|TRBV10-3|.
TGTGCCATCAGTGAGCAAACAGGTGCCACCGGGGAGCTGTTTTTT
CAISEQTGATGELFF
>.|TRBJ2-1|TRBV11-1|.
TGTGCCAGCAGCGCAGATCAGGGGCCCAATGAGCAGTTCTTC
CASSADQGPNEQFF
>.|TRBJ1-1|TRBV6-5|.
TGTGCCAGCTATCGCCCTCCGGCTGAAGCTTTCTTT
CASYRPPAEAFF
>.|TRBJ2-7|TRBV28|.
TGTGCCAGCAGTTTATTACACTACGAGCAGTACTTC
CASSLLHYEQYF
>.|TRBJ2-7|TRBV9|TRBD2
TGTGCCAGCAGCGTAGCCGGGGGGATCTCCTACGAGCAGTACTTC
CASSVAGGISYEQYF
>.|TRBJ2-7|TRBV6-1|TRBD1
TGTGCCAGCAGTGAAATGTCTCCGGGACAGGGCGGCGAGCAGTACTTC
CASSEMSPGQGGEQYF
>.|TRBJ1-5|TRBV30|.
TGTGCCTGTGACAATAAAGGCAATCAGCCCCAGCATTTT
CACDNKGNQPQHF
>.|TRBJ2-7|TRBV21-1|.
TGTGCCAGCAGCAAAGTCGGTGGCAGGGTCAGGAGGGACGAGCAGTACTTC
CASSKVGGRVRRDEQYF
>.|TRBJ2-1|TRBV7-3|TRBD1
TGTGCCAGCAGCCCGGGGACAGGGGATGAGCAGTTCTTC
CASSPGTGDEQFF
>.|TRBJ1-5|TRBV28|.
TGTGCCAGCAGTTTAGCGGGCAGGGGTCCTCCCAAGCCCCAGCATTTT
CASSLAGRGPPKPQHF
>.|TRBJ2-1|TRBV5-1|TRBD1
TGCGCCAGCAGATACGGTCTTCGACAGGGTAACAATGAGCAGTTCTTC
CASRYGLRQGNNEQFF
>.|TRBJ1-2|TRBV29-1|.
TGCAGCGTTGAATGGCCCCTGGACAGCTATGGCTACACCTTC
CSVEWPLDSYGYTF
>once|TRBJ2-5|TRBV15|.
TGTGCCACCAGCAGAGTGGCGGCAGGGCTGGAGACCCAGTACTTC
CATSRVAAGLETQYF
>.|TRBJ2-3|TRBV5-6|TRBD2
TGTGCCAGCAGCTTCAGGACTAGCGGGAGGGGAGATACGCAGTATTTT
CASSFRTSGRGDTQYF
>.|TRBJ1-1|TRBV6-2/TRBV6-3|TRBD1
TGTGCCAGCAGTTACTCTACACAGGGACAGCTCATGAACACTGAAGCTTTCTTT
CASSYSTQGQLMNTEAFF
>.|TRBJ2-4|TRBV2|TRBD1
TGTGCCAGCAGTTCCAGGGGGCTTAAAAACATTCAGTACTTC
CASSSRGLKNIQYF
>once|TRBJ2-1|TRBV7-7|.
TGTGCCAGCAGCCCAATGCGTAACTCCTACAATGAGCAGTTCTTC
CASSPMRNSYNEQFF
>.|TRBJ2-4|TRBV5-6|.
TGTGCCAGCAGGTACAGGGGTCTAGCGGGAAACATTCAGTACTTC
CASRYRGLAGNIQYF
>.|TRBJ1-5|TRBV12-3/TRBV12-4|.
TGTGCCAGCAGTTCGACAGAGAATCAGCCCCAGCATTTT
CASSSTENQPQHF
>once|TRBJ2-1|TRBV9|TRBD2
TGTGCCAGCAGCATAGACCCAATAAGCGGGAGATCTTACAATGAGCAGTTCTTC
CASSIDPISGRSYNEQFF
>.|TRBJ2-2|TRBV20-1|TRBD2
TGCAGTGCCAGTAAGAGCGGGAGGGCCGGCGGGGAGCTGTTTTTT
CSASKSGRAGGELFF
>.|TRBJ1-4|TRBV11-2|TRBD1
TGTGCCAGCAGCACCCGGGACAGGGGAGGAAAACTGTTTTTT
CASSTRDRGGKLFF
>.|TRBJ2-7|TRBV7-2|TRBD1
TGTGCCAGCAGCCTAGACAGGGGGGCCTCCTACGAGCAGTACTTC
CASSLDRGASYEQYF
>.|TRBJ1-1|TRBV5-1|TRBD1
TGCGCCAGCAGCCTCTCGACAGGGGCGGTCACTGAAGCTTTCTTT
CASSLSTGAVTEAFF
>.|TRBJ2-7|TRBV7-2|TRBD2
TGTGCCAGCAGCTTAGGGACTAGCGGGAGCTACGAGCAGTACTTC
CASSLGTSGSYEQYF
>.|TRBJ1-2|TRBV6-5|.
TGTGCCAGCACCAAGGCAGGAGGCGGTGGCTACACCTTC
CASTKAGGGGYTF
>.|TRBJ1-4|TRBV7-9|.
TGTGCCAGCAGCCGTAAGGACAGTTTAAGGGAAAAACTGTTTTTT
CASSRKDSLREKLFF
>.|TRBJ2-7|TRBV2|.
TGTGCCAGCCGGGGGGGAACGGGACAGGGCTCCTACGAGCAGTACTTC
CASRGGTGQGSYEQYF
>.|TRBJ2-3|TRBV24-1|.
TGTGCCACCAGTGACCACGGACAGAGCACAGATACGCAGTATTTT
CATSDHGQSTDTQYF
>.|TRBJ2-7|TRBV10-2|TRBD2
TGCGCCAGCAGTGGGGGGGGATACGAGCAGTACTTC
CASSGGGYEQYF
>.|TRBJ1-3|TRBV4-2|.
TGTGCCAGCAGCCAAGTCAGATTCCCTGGAAACACCATATATTTT
CASSQVRFPGNTIYF
>.|TRBJ2-7|TRBV3-1/TRBV3-2|TRBD2
TGTGCCAGCAGCCAAGCCGGGATACACGGGGGGGAGCAGTACTTC
CASSQAGIHGGEQYF
>.|TRBJ1-5|TRBV28|TRBD1
TGTGCCAGCAGTCCGACGGGACAGGGAGGGCATCAGCCCCAGCATTTT
CASSPTGQGGHQPQHF
>.|TRBJ1-3|TRBV30|.
TGTGCCTGGAGTGTACGACAGGCAGGAAACACCATATATTTT
CAWSVRQAGNTIYF
>once|TRBJ1-2|TRBV27|TRBD1
TGTGCCAGCAGCTCGAGCTGGACAGGGTACGGCTACACCTTC
CASSSSWTGYGYTF
>.|TRBJ2-3|TRBV29-1|.
TGCAGTGTTGACGAGGGGGGCACAGATACGCAGTATTTT
CSVDEGGTDTQYF
>.|TRBJ2-3|TRBV29-1|.
TGCAGCGTTCCGGCCCAGGGCACAGATACGCAGTATTTT
CSVPAQGTDTQYF
>.|TRBJ1-4|TRBV30|.
TGTGCCTGGAGTGTACTTCGGGGGACTAATGAAAAACTGTTTTTT
CAWSVLRGTNEKLFF
>.|TRBJ2-7|TRBV2|TRBD1
TGTGCCAGCAGCCTAGGACAGGGGAAATACGAGCAGTACTTC
CASSLGQGKYEQYF
>.|TRBJ2-7|TRBV7-5|.
TGTGCCAGAAGCCCATTACAGGGCCCGTGGCTGGCGCAGTACTTC
CARSPLQGPWLAQYF